Listed below are T cell receptor beta chains from one sample, sequenced in a study of T cell responses to AZD1222 COVID-19 vaccine. Sequencing used immunoSEQ multiplex PCR; TCRdb keeps in-frame clones, though not all of them. Counted here are about 210,000 clones, about 94% occurring once; the ten biggest clones make up approximately 1.5%. This material consisted of peripheral blood, taken 28 days after the second dose of the MenACWY control vaccine. These receptors all stem from an adult who received the MenACWY meningococcal vaccine as a control. Both conserved end residues are part of each CDR3. A D gene is named only where the DNA matches it firmly. Only part of the rows carry a size: once, few, many, or a class if the clone is expanded.

TRBV2,TRBJ1-2,.,.,TGTGCCAGCAGCCAGACGGTCTATGGCTACACCTTC,CASSQTVYGYTF
TRBV2,TRBJ1-6,.,once,TGTGCCAGCAGTTCGGGGTCCTATAATTCACCCCTCCACTTT,CASSSGSYNSPLHF
TRBV19,TRBJ2-5,.,few,TGTGCCAGTAACGGACCCGCGGAGACCCAGTACTTC,CASNGPAETQYF
TRBV28,TRBJ2-1,TRBD2,.,TGTGCCAGCAGTTTAGGACTAGCGAAGTACAATGAGCAGTTCTTC,CASSLGLAKYNEQFF
TRBV12-3/TRBV12-4,TRBJ1-5,.,.,TGTGCCAGCAGTTTATATAGCAATCAGCCCCAGCATTTT,CASSLYSNQPQHF
TRBV5-4,TRBJ2-7,TRBD2,.,TGTGCCAGCAGGTCCGGGACAGGCACTAGCGGGGGGTCCTACGAGCAGTACTTC,CASRSGTGTSGGSYEQYF
TRBV28,TRBJ1-6,.,.,TGTGCCAGCAGTTTGGCCGGGGCTGGAAATTCACCCCTCCACTTT,CASSLAGAGNSPLHF
TRBV4-2,TRBJ2-1,TRBD2,.,TGTGCCAGCAGCCAAGAGGGGAGCCTAGCGGGAGGGGGCAATGAGCAGTTCTTC,CASSQEGSLAGGGNEQFF
TRBV6-1,TRBJ1-2,TRBD1,.,TGTGCCAGCAGTGTGGAGCCGGGACAGGGGGCTTATGGCTACACCTTC,CASSVEPGQGAYGYTF
TRBV4-2,TRBJ2-1,.,.,TGTGCCAGCAGCCAGAGGACGGGCAATGAGCAGTTCTTC,CASSQRTGNEQFF
TRBV5-6,TRBJ1-3,.,.,TGTGCCAGCAGCTTGGAAGGGGCCCGTGACACCATATATTTT,CASSLEGARDTIYF
TRBV28,TRBJ2-1,.,.,TGTGCCAGCAGTTTTGGCCTAGCGTACAATGAGCAGTTCTTC,CASSFGLAYNEQFF
TRBV9,TRBJ2-4,.,.,TGTGCCAGCAGCGGCTGGGGCCTCGGGGCCAAAAACATTCAGTACTTC,CASSGWGLGAKNIQYF
TRBV6-5,TRBJ1-1,TRBD1,.,TGTGCCAGCAGTTACAGGACAGGTTACACTGAAGCTTTCTTT,CASSYRTGYTEAFF
TRBV24-1,TRBJ2-2,.,few,TGTGCCACCAGTGATGCCCGAGACACCGGGGAGCTGTTTTTT,CATSDARDTGELFF
TRBV7-9,TRBJ1-1,.,.,TGTGCCAGCAGCTTGGGCACGAACACTGAAGCTTTCTTT,CASSLGTNTEAFF
TRBV30,TRBJ1-1,.,.,TGTGCCTGGATACGACCGCCGAACACTGAAGCTTTCTTT,CAWIRPPNTEAFF
TRBV28,TRBJ1-5,.,.,TGTGCCAGCAGCCCCCCAGGACAGCCCCAGCATTTT,CASSPPGQPQHF
TRBV14,TRBJ2-5,TRBD2,.,TGTGCCAGCAGTGAGCTGACTAGCGGGATTGAGACCCAGTACTTC,CASSELTSGIETQYF
TRBV7-2,TRBJ1-1,.,.,TGTGCCAGCAGCCGGACGTCGGCGAACACTGAAGCTTTCTTT,CASSRTSANTEAFF
TRBV6-5,TRBJ1-3,TRBD1,.,TGTGCCAGCAAAAAAACAGGGGATGGAAACACCATATATTTT,CASKKTGDGNTIYF
TRBV7-2,TRBJ2-5,.,.,TGTGCCAGCAGCGAGGGACCAGGGGAGACCCAGTACTTC,CASSEGPGETQYF
TRBV27,TRBJ2-6,TRBD1,.,TGTGCCAGCAGTCCCCTCAGGACAGGGTCATCTGGGGCCAACGTCCTGACTTTC,CASSPLRTGSSGANVLTF
TRBV7-9,TRBJ2-1,.,.,TGTGCCAGCAGCTTAAGACGGCAAGGACTTGGGGACGGGCAGTTCTTC,CASSLRRQGLGDGQFF
TRBV7-9,TRBJ1-1,.,once,TGTGCCAGCAGCCCGTTTTCTGGCACTGAAGCTTTCTTT,CASSPFSGTEAFF
TRBV27,TRBJ2-7,.,.,TGTGCCAGCAGTTTAAACAGGGTCAACGAGCAGTACTTC,CASSLNRVNEQYF